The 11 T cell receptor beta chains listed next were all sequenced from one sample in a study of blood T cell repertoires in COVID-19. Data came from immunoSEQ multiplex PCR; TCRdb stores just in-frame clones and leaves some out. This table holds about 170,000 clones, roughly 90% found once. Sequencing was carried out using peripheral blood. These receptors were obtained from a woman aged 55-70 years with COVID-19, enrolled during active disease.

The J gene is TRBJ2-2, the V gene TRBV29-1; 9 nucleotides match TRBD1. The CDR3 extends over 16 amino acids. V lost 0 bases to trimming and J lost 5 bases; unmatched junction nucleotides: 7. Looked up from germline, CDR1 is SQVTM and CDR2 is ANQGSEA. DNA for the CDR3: TGCAGCGTTGAAGATCCCACAGGGGGCGCTACCGGGGAGCTGTTTTTT. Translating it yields CSVEDPTGGATGELFF.

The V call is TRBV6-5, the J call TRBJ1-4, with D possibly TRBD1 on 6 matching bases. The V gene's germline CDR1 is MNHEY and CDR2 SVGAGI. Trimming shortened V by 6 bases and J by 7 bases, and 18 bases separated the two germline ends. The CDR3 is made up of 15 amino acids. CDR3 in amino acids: CASRRSGTRGEKLFF. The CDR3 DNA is TGTGCCAGCAGAAGGTCAGGGACACGGGGTGAAAAACTGTTTTTT.

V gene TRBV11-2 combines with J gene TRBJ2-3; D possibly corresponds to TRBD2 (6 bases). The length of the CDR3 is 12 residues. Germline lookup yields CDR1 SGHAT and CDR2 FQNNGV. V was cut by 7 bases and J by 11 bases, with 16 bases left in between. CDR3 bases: TGTGCCAGCACCCAAGTGCGGGACCAGCAGTATTTT. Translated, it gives CASTQVRDQQYF.

The CDR3 is CAWSPLGTSPREQYF. CDR3 sequence (DNA): TGTGCCTGGAGTCCCCTAGGGACATCGCCTCGGGAGCAGTACTTC. The V call is TRBV30, the J call TRBJ2-7; TRBD1 is a possible D gene (6 bases). Germline lookup yields CDR1 GTSNPN and CDR2 SVGIG (reference sequence). V was pared by 2 bases and J by 7 bases, with 21 bases between. The CDR3 runs 15 residues.

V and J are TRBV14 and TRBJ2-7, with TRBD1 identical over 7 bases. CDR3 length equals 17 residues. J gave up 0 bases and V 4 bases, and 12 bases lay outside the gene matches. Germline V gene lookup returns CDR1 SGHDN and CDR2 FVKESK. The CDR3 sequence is CASSRTGTALTSYEQYF. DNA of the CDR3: TGTGCCAGCAGCCGGACCGGGACAGCCTTGACCTCCTACGAGCAGTACTTC.

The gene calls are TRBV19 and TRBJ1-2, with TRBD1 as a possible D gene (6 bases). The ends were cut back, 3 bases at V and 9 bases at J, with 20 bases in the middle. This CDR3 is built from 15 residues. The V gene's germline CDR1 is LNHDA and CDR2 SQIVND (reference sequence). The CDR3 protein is CASSIEPGQPRRYTF. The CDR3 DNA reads TGTGCCAGTAGTATCGAACCGGGACAACCCAGGCGCTACACCTTC.

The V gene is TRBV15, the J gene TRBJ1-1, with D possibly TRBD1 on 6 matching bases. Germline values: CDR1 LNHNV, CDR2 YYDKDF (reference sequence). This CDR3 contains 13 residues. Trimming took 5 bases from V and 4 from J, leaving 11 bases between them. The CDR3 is CATSLTGITEAFF. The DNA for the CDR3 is TGTGCCACCAGCTTAACAGGGATCACTGAAGCTTTCTTT.

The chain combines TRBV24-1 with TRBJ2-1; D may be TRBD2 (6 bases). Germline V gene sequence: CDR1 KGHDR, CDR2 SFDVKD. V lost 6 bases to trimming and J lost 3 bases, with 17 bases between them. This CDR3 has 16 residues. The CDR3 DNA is TGTGCCACCAGTACCCCCCTGACGGGAGACTACAATGAGCAGTTCTTC. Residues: CATSTPLTGDYNEQFF.

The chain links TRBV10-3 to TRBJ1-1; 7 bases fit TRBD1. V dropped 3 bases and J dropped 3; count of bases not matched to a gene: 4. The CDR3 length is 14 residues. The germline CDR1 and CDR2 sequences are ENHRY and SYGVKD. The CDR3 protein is CAISDAGGYTEAFF. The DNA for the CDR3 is TGTGCCATCAGTGATGCAGGGGGGTACACTGAAGCTTTCTTT.

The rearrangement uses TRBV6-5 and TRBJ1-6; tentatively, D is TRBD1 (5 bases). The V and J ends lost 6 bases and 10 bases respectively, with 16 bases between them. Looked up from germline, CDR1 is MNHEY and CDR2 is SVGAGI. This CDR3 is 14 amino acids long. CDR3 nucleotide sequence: TGTGCCAGCAGCCGCGGGGGGGGAGGATCACCCCTCCACTTT. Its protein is CASSRGGGGSPLHF.

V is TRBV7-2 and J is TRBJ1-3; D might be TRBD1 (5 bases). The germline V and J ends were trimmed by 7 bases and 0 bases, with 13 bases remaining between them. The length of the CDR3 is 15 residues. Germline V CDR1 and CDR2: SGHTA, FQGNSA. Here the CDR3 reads CASTRDFNSGNTIYF. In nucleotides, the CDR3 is TGTGCCAGCACACGGGACTTCAACTCTGGAAACACCATATATTTT.